This TCR beta chain was retrieved from a study of blood T cell repertoires in COVID-19. Across the whole study: The origin of the acute and convalescent COVID-19 samples was the United States, Italy and Spain. The cDNA or gDNA used as material had been derived from T cells, B-cell-depleted T cells, or PBMCs.

Germline assignment: CDR1 MNHEY and CDR2 SMNVEV (reference sequence). The CDR3 has 18 amino acids. After removal of 6 bases from V and 0 bases from J, the junction contained 15 bases not matched to a gene. Original processing notes: Nucleated cell number was recorded as an estimate derived from reference gene primer amplification. Data came from immunoSEQ multiplex PCR; TCRdb stores just in-frame clones and leaves some out. V and J calls and clone size are as listed in that table; D and trimming were resolved from the DNA. Here the sample spans 70,000 to 100,000 clones, approximately 90% being singletons.

The sample comprised peripheral blood. J is TRBJ2-7 and V is TRBV27; 9 bases align to TRBD2. The TCR originated in a woman aged 80 or over with active COVID-19. The CDR3 bases are TGTGCCAGCAGCCGGGGGGCGGGAGGGCTCCGCACCTCCTACGAGCAGTACTTC. This encodes CASSRGAGGLRTSYEQYF.